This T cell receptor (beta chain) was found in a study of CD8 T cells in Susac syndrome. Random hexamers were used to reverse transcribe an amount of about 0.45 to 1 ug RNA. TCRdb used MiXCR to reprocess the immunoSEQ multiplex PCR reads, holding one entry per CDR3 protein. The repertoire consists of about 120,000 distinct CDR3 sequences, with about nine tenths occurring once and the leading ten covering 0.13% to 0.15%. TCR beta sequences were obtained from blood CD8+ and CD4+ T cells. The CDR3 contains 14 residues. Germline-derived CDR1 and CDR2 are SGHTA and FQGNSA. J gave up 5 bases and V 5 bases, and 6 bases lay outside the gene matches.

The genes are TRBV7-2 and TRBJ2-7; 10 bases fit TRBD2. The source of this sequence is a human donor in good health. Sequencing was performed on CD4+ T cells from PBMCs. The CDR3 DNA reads TGTGCCAGCAGCCAAGGCCTAGCGGGAGACGAGCAGTACTTC. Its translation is CASSQGLAGDEQYF.